Below are 16 T cell receptor beta chains sequenced from a single sample in a study of blood T cell repertoires in COVID-19. TCRdb's copy holds only in-frame clones and misses some; the assay was immunoSEQ multiplex PCR. This sample has roughly 200,000 clones, with approximately 80% found just once. Material: peripheral blood. The receptor source for this set is a woman between 40 and 50 years old with COVID-19, enrolled during active disease.

The CDR3 protein is CASSYRPPGGIADTEAFF. CDR3 coding DNA: TGTGCCAGCAGCTATCGTCCCCCCGGTGGGATAGCGGACACTGAAGCTTTCTTT. The gene calls are TRBV9 and TRBJ1-1; D is undetermined. Trimming pared 4 bases from V and 3 bases from J, leaving 25 bases between. This CDR3 region has 18 residues. Per the germline V gene, CDR1 is SGDLS and CDR2 is YYNGEE.

The gene calls are TRBV6-5 and TRBJ1-5, with a tentative D call TRBD1 (5 bases). V dropped 2 bases and J dropped 7 bases, with 15 bases sitting between them. The germline CDR1 and CDR2 sequences are MNHEY and SVGAGI. This CDR3 spans 15 amino acids. The CDR3: CASSYRTPGEQPQHF. The CDR3 nucleotides read TGTGCCAGCAGTTACCGGACCCCGGGGGAACAGCCCCAGCATTTT.

This CDR3 is CASGQGVDYGYTF. The CDR3 DNA reads as TGCGCCAGCGGACAGGGGGTCGACTATGGCTACACCTTC. The chain recombines TRBV5-1 with TRBJ1-2, with 10 bases identical to TRBD1. CDR3 size: 13 residues. In germline, CDR1 is SGHRS, CDR2 YFSETQ. V lost 7 bases, J lost 3 bases, and 3 bases stayed unmatched.

The chain combines TRBV7-6 with TRBJ2-2; tentative D call: TRBD1 (5 bases). V was pared by 5 bases and J by 7 bases, with 17 bases between. There are 15 residues in the CDR3. Germline CDR1 and CDR2: SGHVS and FNYEAQ. CDR3: CASSEGALTDGELFF. The CDR3 DNA sequence: TGTGCCAGCAGCGAAGGGGCTTTAACCGACGGGGAGCTGTTTTTT.

Worth noting for this clone: A much larger clonotype is one base distant, so this may be a read error. Different DNA sequences within this sample yield the same CDR3. The genes are TRBV11-3 and TRBJ2-3, with TRBD1 identical over 8 bases. The V gene's germline CDR1 is SGHNT and CDR2 YENEEA. This CDR3 comprises 14 residues. The ends lost 1 base at V and 5 bases at J; junction bases unmatched: 2. CDR3 region: CASSLGQGIDTQYF. The CDR3 DNA reads as TGTGCCAGCAGCTTAGGACAGGGGATAGATACGCAGTATTTT. Full variable domain (missing parts from reference TRBV11-3 and TRBJ2-3): EAGVVQSPRYKIIEKKQPVAFWCNPISGHNTLYWYLQNLGQGPELLIRYENEEAVDDSQLPKDRFSAERLKGVDSTLKIQPAELGDSAVYLCASSLGQGIDTQYFGPGTRLTVL.

The rearrangement links TRBV5-4 to TRBJ2-7; 7 nucleotides align to TRBD2. The junction had 6 bases not matched to a gene; V was cut back by 0 bases and J by 6 bases. This CDR3 is 14 amino acids long. Germline lookup yields CDR1 SGHNT and CDR2 YYREEE (reference sequence). CDR3 loop: CASSLAGLESEQYF. CDR3 bases: TGTGCCAGCAGCTTGGCCGGACTAGAAAGCGAGCAGTACTTC.

The rearrangement uses TRBV10-3 and TRBJ2-7; D is uncertain. There are 14 residues in the CDR3. Trimming removed 6 bases at V and 1 base at J, with 13 bases between. The V gene's germline CDR1 is ENHRY and CDR2 SYGVKD. CDR3 nucleotide sequence: TGTGCCATCAGCACAGAAACACAGTCCTACGAGCAGTACTTC. Translating gives CAISTETQSYEQYF.

CDR3 in amino acids: CASSLRGISYEQYF. For the CDR3, the DNA is TGTGCCAGCAGTCTGCGAGGGATTTCCTACGAGCAGTACTTC. The chain links TRBV28 to TRBJ2-7, with D perhaps matching TRBD2 (5 bases). Germline V gene data show CDR1 as MDHEN and CDR2 as SYDVKM. Between the trimmed V and J ends, which lost 5 bases and 1 base, there was a span of 12 bases. This CDR3 region has 14 residues.

V usage is TRBV6-5 and J usage is TRBJ1-1, with D possibly being TRBD1 (5 bases). Germline V gene data show CDR1 as MNHEY and CDR2 as SVGAGI. This CDR3 comprises 15 residues. Trimming took off 1 base at V and 1 base at J, with 10 bases between the two ends. The CDR3 nucleotides read TGTGCCAGCAGTTACTATCGGCAGGGGAACACTGAAGCTTTCTTT. Its translation is CASSYYRQGNTEAFF.

The CDR3 sequence: CATSDPGGPQHF. CDR3 DNA: TGTGCCACCAGTGACCCCGGGGGGCCCCAGCATTTT. The chain links TRBV24-1 to TRBJ1-5; tentative D call: TRBD1 (5 bases). CDR1 KGHDR and CDR2 SFDVKD come from the germline V gene. The CDR3 sequence is 12 residues long. V was shortened by 4 bases and J by 9 bases, with 9 bases between the two germline ends.

There are a few counts of this clone. The J gene is TRBJ2-1, the V gene TRBV5-8, with 12 bases matching TRBD2. From germline, CDR1 is SGHTS and CDR2 YDEGEE. The ends lost 5 bases at V and 5 bases at J; junction bases unmatched: 8. CDR3 size: 16 residues. CDR3 sequence: CASREGTSGRNNEQFF. For the CDR3, the DNA is TGTGCCAGCAGGGAGGGAACTAGCGGGAGGAACAATGAGCAGTTCTTC.

This chain connects TRBV29-1 to TRBJ1-1; TRBD1 is a possible D gene (5 bases). The CDR3 sequence is 14 residues long. The V gene lost 1 base and the J gene lost 0 bases, with 9 bases spanning the gap. In germline, CDR1 is SQVTM, CDR2 ANQGSEA. This CDR3 reads CSVEGRQMNTEAFF. DNA of the CDR3: TGCAGCGTTGAAGGCAGACAGATGAACACTGAAGCTTTCTTT.

V and J are TRBV28 and TRBJ2-7; 8 bases are shared with TRBD2. V dropped 6 bases and J dropped 2; count of bases not matched to a gene: 9. The CDR3 has 15 residues. CDR1 and CDR2 (germline): MDHEN, SYDVKM. In DNA, the CDR3 is TGTGCCAGCAGCTACGAGGTTAGCGGGGCCTACGAGCAGTACTTC. This translates into CASSYEVSGAYEQYF. Drawing the rest from reference TRBV28 and TRBJ2-7, the complete variable domain is DVKVTQSSRYLVKRTGEKVFLECVQDMDHENMFWYRQDPGLGLRLIYFSYDVKMKEKGDIPEGYSVSREKKERFSLILESASTNQTSMYLCASSYEVSGAYEQYFGPGTRLTVT.

This clone appeared a single time. The rearrangement joins TRBV12-3 or TRBV12-4 to TRBJ1-2; D is perhaps TRBD1 (5 bases). Trimming shortened V by 8 bases and J by 0 bases, and 10 bases separated the two germline ends. CDR3 length: 13 amino acids. CDR3 DNA sequence: TGTGCCAGCTCTCGGGGGGCTAACTATGGCTACACCTTC. This sequence encodes CASSRGANYGYTF.

The chain is built from TRBV3-1 (or the pseudogene TRBV3-2) and TRBJ1-1, with TRBD1 as a possible D gene (5 bases). Between the trimmed V and J ends, which lost 4 bases and 4 bases, there was a span of 10 bases. This CDR3 contains 13 residues. The germline V gene encodes CDR1 LGHDT and CDR2 YNNKEL (reference sequence). Here the CDR3 DNA reads TGTGCCAGCAGCCGCGGGACGGGCACTGAAGCTTTCTTT. Translating it yields CASSRGTGTEAFF.

The CDR3 sequence is CASSFETGEGYTF. The CDR3 bases are TGCGCCAGCAGCTTCGAGACAGGGGAAGGCTACACCTTC. The chain uses TRBV5-1 and TRBJ1-2, with 8 positions matching TRBD1. Losses at the gene ends were 2 bases for V and 8 bases for J; bases not matched to a gene: 5. CDR1 and CDR2 from the germline V gene are SGHRS and YFSETQ. CDR3 size: 13 residues. Variable domain in full (rest from reference TRBV5-1 and TRBJ1-2): KAGVTQTPRYLIKTRGQQVTLSCSPISGHRSVSWYQQTPGQGLQFLFEYFSETQRNKGNFPGRFSGRQFSNSRSEMNVSTLELGDSALYLCASSFETGEGYTFGSGTRLTVV.